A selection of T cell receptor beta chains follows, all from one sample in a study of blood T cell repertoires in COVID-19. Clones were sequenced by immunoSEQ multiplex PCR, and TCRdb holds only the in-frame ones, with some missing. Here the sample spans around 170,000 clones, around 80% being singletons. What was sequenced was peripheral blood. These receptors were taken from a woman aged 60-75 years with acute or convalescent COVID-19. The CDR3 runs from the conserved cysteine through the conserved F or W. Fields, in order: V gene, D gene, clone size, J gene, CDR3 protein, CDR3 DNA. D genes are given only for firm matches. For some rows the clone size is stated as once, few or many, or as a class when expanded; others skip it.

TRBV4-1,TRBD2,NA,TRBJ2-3,CASSQDPSGGTDTQYF,TGCGCCAGCAGCCAAGACCCTAGCGGGGGGACAGATACGCAGTATTTT
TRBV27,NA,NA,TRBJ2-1,CASSLLGGGVEQFF,TGTGCCAGCAGTTTATTAGGAGGGGGCGTAGAACAGTTCTTC
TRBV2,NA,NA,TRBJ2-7,CASSEKQGGFDEQYF,TGTGCCAGCAGTGAAAAGCAGGGGGGTTTCGACGAGCAGTACTTC
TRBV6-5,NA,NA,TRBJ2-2,CASSSGQGNTGELFF,TGTGCCAGCAGTTCTGGTCAGGGGAACACCGGGGAGCTGTTTTTT
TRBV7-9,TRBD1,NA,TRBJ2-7,CASSLGHRGPYEQYF,TGTGCCAGCAGCTTAGGACACAGGGGGCCCTACGAGCAGTACTTC
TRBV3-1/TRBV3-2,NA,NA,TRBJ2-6,CASSQDRPAALKSGANVLTF,TGTGCCAGCAGCCAAGACCGGCCGGCGGCCCTTAAATCTGGGGCCAACGTCCTGACTTTC
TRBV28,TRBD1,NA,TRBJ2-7,CASSSPGTGGTYEQYF,TGTGCCAGCAGTTCTCCCGGGACAGGGGGCACCTACGAGCAGTACTTC
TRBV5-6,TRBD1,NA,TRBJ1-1,CASSLVTGEAFF,TGTGCCAGCAGCTTGGTGACAGGGGAAGCTTTCTTT
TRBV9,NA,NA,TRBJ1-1,CASSGVPGNLITEAFF,TGTGCCAGCAGCGGGGTACCGGGGAACCTGATCACTGAAGCTTTCTTT
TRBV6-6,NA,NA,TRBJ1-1,CASSSGYEAFF,TGTGCCAGCAGTTCGGGGTATGAAGCTTTCTTT
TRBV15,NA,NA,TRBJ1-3,CATSRDSATRSGNTIYF,TGTGCCACCAGCAGAGATAGCGCAACCCGCTCTGGAAACACCATATATTTT
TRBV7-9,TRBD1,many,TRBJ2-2,CASSPGTGQNTGELFF,TGTGCCAGCAGCCCCGGGACAGGGCAGAACACCGGGGAGCTGTTTTTT
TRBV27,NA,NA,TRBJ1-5,CASRRGGSSNQPQHF,TGTGCCAGCAGACGTGGCGGATCAAGCAATCAGCCCCAGCATTTT
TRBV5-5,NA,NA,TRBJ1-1,CASAPAGGGTEAFF,TGTGCCAGCGCCCCGGCGGGGGGTGGCACTGAAGCTTTCTTT
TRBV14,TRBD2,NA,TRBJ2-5,CASSFRLSGGTQETQYF,TGTGCCAGCAGCTTTCGCCTTAGCGGGGGGACCCAAGAGACCCAGTACTTC
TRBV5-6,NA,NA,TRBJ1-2,CASSWQGAVVGYTF,TGTGCCAGCAGTTGGCAGGGCGCCGTGGTTGGCTACACCTTC
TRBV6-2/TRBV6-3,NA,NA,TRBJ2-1,CASSYVAGAPYNEQFF,TGTGCCAGCAGTTACGTTGCGGGGGCCCCCTACAATGAGCAGTTCTTC
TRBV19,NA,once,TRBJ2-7,CASSIPPGLCEQYF,TGTGCCAGTAGTATCCCTCCTGGACTCTGCGAGCAGTACTTC
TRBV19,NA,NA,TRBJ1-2,CASSIVGQNYGYTF,TGTGCCAGTAGTATAGTTGGCCAGAACTATGGCTACACCTTC
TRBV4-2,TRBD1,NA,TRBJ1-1,CASSQDGQGISEAFF,TGTGCCAGCAGCCAGGACGGACAGGGGATATCTGAAGCTTTCTTT
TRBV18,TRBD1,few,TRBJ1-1,CASSLGQGPPRGHTEAFF,TGTGCCAGCTCACTGGGACAGGGGCCACCACGCGGGCACACTGAAGCTTTCTTT
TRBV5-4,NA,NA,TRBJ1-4,CASSPSSGLNEKLFF,TGTGCCAGCAGCCCCTCCTCAGGGCTGAATGAAAAACTGTTTTTT
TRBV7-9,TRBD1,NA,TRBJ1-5,CASSLAQGANQPQHF,TGTGCCAGCAGCTTAGCGCAGGGGGCCAATCAGCCCCAGCATTTT
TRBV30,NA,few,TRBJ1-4,CAWSQARDEKLFF,TGTGCCTGGAGTCAGGCGAGGGATGAAAAACTGTTTTTT
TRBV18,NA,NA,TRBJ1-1,CASSPQGGDTEAFF,TGTGCCAGCTCACCACAGGGGGGGGACACTGAAGCTTTCTTT
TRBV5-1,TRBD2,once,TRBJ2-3,CASSPATSDADTQYF,TGCGCCAGCAGCCCAGCGACTAGCGACGCAGATACGCAGTATTTT
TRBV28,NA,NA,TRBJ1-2,CASSRRIPYTF,TGTGCCAGCAGCCGCAGGATCCCCTACACCTTC
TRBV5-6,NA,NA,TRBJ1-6,CASSLGQSSRPLHF,TGTGCCAGCAGCTTAGGACAATCCTCTCGTCCCCTCCACTTT
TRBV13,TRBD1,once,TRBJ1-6,CATDSGTGVNSPLHF,TGTGCCACCGATTCTGGGACAGGGGTGAATTCACCCCTCCACTTT
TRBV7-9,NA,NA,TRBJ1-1,CASSLGPMGLTEAFF,TGTGCCAGCAGCTTAGGTCCGATGGGGCTCACTGAAGCTTTCTTT
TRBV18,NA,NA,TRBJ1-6,CASSLGRIGTRNSPLHF,TGTGCCAGCTCACTCGGGAGGATCGGGACAAGGAATTCACCCCTCCACTTT